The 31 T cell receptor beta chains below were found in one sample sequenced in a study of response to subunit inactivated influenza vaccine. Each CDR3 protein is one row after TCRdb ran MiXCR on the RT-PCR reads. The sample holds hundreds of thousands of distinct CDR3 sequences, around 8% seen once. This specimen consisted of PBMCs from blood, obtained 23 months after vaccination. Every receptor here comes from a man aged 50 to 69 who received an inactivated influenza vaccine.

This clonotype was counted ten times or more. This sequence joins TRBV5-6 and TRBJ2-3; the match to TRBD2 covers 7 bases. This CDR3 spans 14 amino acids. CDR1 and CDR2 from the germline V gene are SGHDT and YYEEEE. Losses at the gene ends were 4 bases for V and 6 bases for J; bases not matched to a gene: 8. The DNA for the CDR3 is TGTGCCAGCAGCAACTGGGACTATGGGGATACGCAGTATTTT. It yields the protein CASSNWDYGDTQYF.

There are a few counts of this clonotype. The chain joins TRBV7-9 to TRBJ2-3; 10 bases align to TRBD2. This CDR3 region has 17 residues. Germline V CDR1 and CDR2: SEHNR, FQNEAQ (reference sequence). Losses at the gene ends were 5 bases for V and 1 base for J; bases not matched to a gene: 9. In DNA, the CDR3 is TGTGCCAGCAGCCCAAGCTCGCTAGCGGGAGGCACAGATACGCAGTATTTT. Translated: CASSPSSLAGGTDTQYF.

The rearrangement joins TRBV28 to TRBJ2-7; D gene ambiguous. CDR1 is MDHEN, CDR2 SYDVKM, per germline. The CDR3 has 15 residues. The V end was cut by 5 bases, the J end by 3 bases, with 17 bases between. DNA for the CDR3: TGTGCCAGCAGTCTACCGATTGGGATGGGCTACGAGCAGTACTTC. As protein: CASSLPIGMGYEQYF.

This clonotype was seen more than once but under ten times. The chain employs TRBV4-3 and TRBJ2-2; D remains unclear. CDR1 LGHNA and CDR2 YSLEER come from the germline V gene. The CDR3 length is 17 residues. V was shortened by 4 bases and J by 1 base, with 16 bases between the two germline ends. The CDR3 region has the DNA TGCGCCAGCAGCCCCCAAGCGACTCTATTGAACACCGGGGAGCTGTTTTTT. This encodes CASSPQATLLNTGELFF.

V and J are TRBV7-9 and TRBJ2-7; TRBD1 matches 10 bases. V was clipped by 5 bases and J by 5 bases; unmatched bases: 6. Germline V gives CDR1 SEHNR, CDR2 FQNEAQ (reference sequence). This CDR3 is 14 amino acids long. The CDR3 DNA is TGTGCCAGCAGCAACCCGGGACAGGGGAACGAGCAGTACTTC. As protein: CASSNPGQGNEQYF. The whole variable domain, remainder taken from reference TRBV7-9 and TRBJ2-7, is DTGVSQNPRHKITKRGQNVTFRCDPISEHNRLYWYRQTLGQGPEFLTYFQNEAQLEKSRLLSDRFSAERPKGSFSTLEIQRTEQGDSAMYLCASSNPGQGNEQYFGPGTRLTVT.

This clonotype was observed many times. The CDR3 bases are TGTGCCAGCAGCCGGACGCCCTCAAGCAATCAGCCCCAGCATTTT. As protein: CASSRTPSSNQPQHF. The J gene is TRBJ1-5, the V gene TRBV3-1; D is ambiguous. Germline CDR1 is LGHDT and CDR2 is YNNKEL (reference sequence). The V gene lost 4 bases and the J gene lost 1 base, with 11 bases spanning the gap. The CDR3 sequence is 15 residues long.

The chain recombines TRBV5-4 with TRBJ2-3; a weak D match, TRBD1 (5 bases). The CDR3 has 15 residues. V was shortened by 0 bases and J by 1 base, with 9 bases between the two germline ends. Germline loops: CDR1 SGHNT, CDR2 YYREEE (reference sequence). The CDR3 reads CASSLAVGGTDTQYF. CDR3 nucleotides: TGTGCCAGCAGCTTGGCCGTAGGGGGCACAGATACGCAGTATTTT.

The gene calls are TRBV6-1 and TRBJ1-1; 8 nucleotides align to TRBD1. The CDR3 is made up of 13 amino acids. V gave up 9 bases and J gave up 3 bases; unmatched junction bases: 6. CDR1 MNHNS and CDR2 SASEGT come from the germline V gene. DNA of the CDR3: TGTGCCAGTACTCAGGGGGCTGACACTGAAGCTTTCTTT. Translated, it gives CASTQGADTEAFF.

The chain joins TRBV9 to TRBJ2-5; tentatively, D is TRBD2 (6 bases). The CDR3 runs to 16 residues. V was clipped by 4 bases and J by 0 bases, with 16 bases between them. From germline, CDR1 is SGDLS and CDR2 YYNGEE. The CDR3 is CASSLSPLANQETQYF. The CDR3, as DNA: TGTGCCAGCAGCCTCAGCCCCCTAGCGAACCAAGAGACCCAGTACTTC.

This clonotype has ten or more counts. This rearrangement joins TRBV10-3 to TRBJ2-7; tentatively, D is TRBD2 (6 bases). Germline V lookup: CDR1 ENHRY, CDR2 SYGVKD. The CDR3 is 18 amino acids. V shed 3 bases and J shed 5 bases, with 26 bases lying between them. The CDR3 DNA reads TGTGCCATCAGTGACTTCGACTTCCACCGGGACTCCCACGACGAGCAGTACTTC. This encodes CAISDFDFHRDSHDEQYF.

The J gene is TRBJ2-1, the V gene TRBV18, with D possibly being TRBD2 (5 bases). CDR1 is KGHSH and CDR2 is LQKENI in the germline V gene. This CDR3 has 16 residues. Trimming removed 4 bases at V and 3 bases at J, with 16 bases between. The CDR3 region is CASSRRLLGVYNEQFF. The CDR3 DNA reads TGTGCCAGCTCACGGAGGCTCCTCGGGGTCTACAATGAGCAGTTCTTC.

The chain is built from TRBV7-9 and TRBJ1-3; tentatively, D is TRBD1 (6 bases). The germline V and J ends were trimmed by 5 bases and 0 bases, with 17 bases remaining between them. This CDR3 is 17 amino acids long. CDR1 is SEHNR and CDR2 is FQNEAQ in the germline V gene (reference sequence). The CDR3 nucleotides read TGTGCCAGCAGCCGCCTAAGACAGGACTCCTCTGGAAACACCATATATTTT. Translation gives CASSRLRQDSSGNTIYF.

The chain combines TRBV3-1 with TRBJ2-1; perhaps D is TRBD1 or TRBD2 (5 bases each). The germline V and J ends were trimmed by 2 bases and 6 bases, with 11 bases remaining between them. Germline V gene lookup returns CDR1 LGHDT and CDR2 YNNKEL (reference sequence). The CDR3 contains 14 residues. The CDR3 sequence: CASSQLGDPNEQFF. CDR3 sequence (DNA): TGTGCCAGCAGCCAACTGGGGGACCCCAATGAGCAGTTCTTC.

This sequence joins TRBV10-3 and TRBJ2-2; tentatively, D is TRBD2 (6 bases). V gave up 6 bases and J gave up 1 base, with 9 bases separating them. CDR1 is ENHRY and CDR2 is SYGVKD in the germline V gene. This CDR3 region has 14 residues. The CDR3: CAIRGRENTGELFF. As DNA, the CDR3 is TGTGCCATCAGGGGGCGGGAGAACACCGGGGAGCTGTTTTTT.

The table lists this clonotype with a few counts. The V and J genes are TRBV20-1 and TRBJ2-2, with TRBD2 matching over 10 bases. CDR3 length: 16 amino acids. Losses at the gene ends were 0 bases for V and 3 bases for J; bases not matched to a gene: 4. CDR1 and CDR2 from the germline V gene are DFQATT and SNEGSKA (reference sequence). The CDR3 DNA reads TGCAGTGCTAGAGATCCTAGCGGGAGATACACCGGGGAGCTGTTTTTT. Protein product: CSARDPSGRYTGELFF.

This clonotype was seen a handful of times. CDR3 loop: CASSPDRGPETQYF. The CDR3 DNA reads TGTGCCAGCAGCCCGGACAGGGGGCCGGAGACCCAGTACTTC. This sequence joins TRBV14 and TRBJ2-5, with TRBD1 matching 11 bases. Germline V gene lookup returns CDR1 SGHDN and CDR2 FVKESK. V shed 4 bases and J 5 bases; nucleotides not matched to a gene: 3. The CDR3 totals 14 residues.

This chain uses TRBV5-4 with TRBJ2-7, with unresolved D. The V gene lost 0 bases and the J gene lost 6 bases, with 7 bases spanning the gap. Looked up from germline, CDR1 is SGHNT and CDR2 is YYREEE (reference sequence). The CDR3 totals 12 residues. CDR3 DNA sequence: TGTGCCAGCAGCTTGGAATTAGGCGAGCAGTACTTC. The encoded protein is CASSLELGEQYF.

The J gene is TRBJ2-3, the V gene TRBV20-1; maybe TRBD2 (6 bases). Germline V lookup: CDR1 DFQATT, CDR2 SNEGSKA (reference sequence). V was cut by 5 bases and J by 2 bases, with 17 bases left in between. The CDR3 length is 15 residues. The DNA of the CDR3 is TGCAGTGCTTTAGGGACCATAGCGGCCACAGATACGCAGTATTTT. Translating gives CSALGTIAATDTQYF.

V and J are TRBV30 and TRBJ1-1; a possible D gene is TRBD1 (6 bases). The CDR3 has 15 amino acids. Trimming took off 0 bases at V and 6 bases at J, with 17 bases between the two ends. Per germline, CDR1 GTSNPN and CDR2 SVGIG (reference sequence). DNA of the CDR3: TGTGCCTGGAGTGTACAGAGCAGGGGTTTATCTGAAGCTTTCTTT. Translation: CAWSVQSRGLSEAFF.

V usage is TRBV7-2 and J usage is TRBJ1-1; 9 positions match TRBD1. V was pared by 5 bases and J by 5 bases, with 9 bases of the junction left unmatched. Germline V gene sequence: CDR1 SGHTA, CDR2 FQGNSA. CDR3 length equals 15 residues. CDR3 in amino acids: CASSPLQGARTEAFF. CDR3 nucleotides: TGTGCCAGCAGCCCCCTACAGGGGGCGCGGACTGAAGCTTTCTTT.

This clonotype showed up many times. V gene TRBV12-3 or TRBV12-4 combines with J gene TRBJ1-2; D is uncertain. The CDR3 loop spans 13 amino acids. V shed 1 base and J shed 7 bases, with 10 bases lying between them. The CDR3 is CASSLGLGSGYTF. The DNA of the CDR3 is TGTGCCAGCAGTTTAGGATTGGGGTCTGGCTACACCTTC.

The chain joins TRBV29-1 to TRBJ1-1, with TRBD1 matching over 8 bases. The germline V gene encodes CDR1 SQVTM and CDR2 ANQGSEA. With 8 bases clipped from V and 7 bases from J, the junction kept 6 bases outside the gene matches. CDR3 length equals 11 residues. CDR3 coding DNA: TGCAGCACAGGGGGTTTAGATGAAGCTTTCTTT. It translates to CSTGGLDEAFF.

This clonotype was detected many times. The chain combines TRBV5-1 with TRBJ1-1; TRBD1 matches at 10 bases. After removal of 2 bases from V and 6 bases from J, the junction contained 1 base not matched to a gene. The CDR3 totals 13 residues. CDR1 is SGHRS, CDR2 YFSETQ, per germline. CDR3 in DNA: TGCGCCAGCAGCTTAGGACAGGGGGCTGAAGCTTTCTTT. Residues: CASSLGQGAEAFF.

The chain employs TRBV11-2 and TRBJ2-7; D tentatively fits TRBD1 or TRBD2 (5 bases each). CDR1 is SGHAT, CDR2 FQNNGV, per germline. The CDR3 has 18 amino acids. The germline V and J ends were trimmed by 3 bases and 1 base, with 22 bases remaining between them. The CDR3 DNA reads TGTGCCAGCAGCTTGACCCCTTTACGGGGCAGTAATTCCTACGAGCAGTACTTC. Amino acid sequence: CASSLTPLRGSNSYEQYF.

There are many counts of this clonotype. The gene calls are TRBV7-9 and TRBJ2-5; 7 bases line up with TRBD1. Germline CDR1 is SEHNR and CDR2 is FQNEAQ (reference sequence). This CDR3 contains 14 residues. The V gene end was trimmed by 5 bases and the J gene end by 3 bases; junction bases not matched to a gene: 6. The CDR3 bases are TGTGCCAGCAGCACGGGACAGCCAAAAGAGACCCAGTACTTC. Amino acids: CASSTGQPKETQYF.

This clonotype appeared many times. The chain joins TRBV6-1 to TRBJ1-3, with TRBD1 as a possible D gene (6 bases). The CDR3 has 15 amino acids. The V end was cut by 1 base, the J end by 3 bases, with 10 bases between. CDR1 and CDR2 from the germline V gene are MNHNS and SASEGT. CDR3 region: CASSEGQASGNTIYF. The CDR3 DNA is TGTGCCAGCAGTGAAGGACAGGCCAGTGGAAACACCATATATTTT.

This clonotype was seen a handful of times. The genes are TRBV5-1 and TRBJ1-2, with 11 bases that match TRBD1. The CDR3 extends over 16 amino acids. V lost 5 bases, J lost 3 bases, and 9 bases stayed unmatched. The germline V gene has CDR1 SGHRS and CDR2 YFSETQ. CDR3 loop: CASRQRTGGSDYGYTF. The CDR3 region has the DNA TGCGCCAGCAGACAAAGGACAGGGGGCTCCGACTATGGCTACACCTTC.

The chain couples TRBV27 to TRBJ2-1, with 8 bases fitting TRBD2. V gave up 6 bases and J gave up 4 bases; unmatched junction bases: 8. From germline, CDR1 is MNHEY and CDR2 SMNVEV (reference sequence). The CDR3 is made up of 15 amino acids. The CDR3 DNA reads TGTGCCAGCAGCCGAGCGGGAGTCGCTTACAATGAGCAGTTCTTC. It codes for CASSRAGVAYNEQFF.

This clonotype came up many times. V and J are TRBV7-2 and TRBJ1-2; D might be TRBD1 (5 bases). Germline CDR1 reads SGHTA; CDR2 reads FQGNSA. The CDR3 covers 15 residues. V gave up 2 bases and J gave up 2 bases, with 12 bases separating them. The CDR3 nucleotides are TGTGCCAGCAGCTTAAGCCGGGGGGGAAACTATGGCTACACCTTC. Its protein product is CASSLSRGGNYGYTF.

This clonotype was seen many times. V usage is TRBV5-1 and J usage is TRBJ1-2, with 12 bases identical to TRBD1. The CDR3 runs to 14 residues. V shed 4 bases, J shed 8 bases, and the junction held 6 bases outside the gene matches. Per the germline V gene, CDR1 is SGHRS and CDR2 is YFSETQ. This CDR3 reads CASSPGTGGVGYTF. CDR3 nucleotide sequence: TGCGCCAGCAGCCCCGGGACAGGGGGCGTCGGCTACACCTTC.

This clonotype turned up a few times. The CDR3 DNA reads as TGTGCCAGCAGCCGGGCGGGGACCCAGTACTTC. Its translation: CASSRAGTQYF. The rearrangement uses TRBV12-3 or TRBV12-4 and TRBJ2-5; weak D call: TRBD2 (5 bases). V lost 6 bases and J 7 bases, leaving 9 bases between the germline ends. The CDR3 spans 11 residues.